The present TCR beta chain was sequenced within a study of beta chain features in type 1 diabetes. Points from the study as a whole: Within the patient group, naive, central memory and Treg TCRB repertoires appeared more similar to each other than within healthy donors. The analysis here could not establish whether HLA type shapes TCRB rearrangement. Type 1 diabetes patients had moderately but significantly shorter TCRB CDR3s in all four CD4+ subsets.

The study reverse transcribed the entire isolated RNA, so it sequenced expressed TCRB transcripts. The average output of naive, central memory and regulatory T cell samples was several million reads. Profiling relied on immunoSEQ multiplex PCR, and the TCRdb table lists in-frame clones only, not all of them. The sample contains 390,000 or so clones, about 14% of which appear only once. A note on this clone: What it recognizes is unknown.

In germline, CDR1 is SGHNT, CDR2 YYREEE (reference sequence). CDR3 length: 15 residues. J lost 1 base, V lost 6 bases, and 7 bases had no gene match. The chain couples TRBV5-4 to TRBJ2-3; 8 nucleotides agree with TRBD1. Input material: naive CD4+ T cells from blood. This sequence was found in a man between 25 and 39 years old in good health. The CDR3 DNA reads as TGTGCCAGCAACTATCAGGGGGCGGGCACAGATACGCAGTATTTT. Protein sequence: CASNYQGAGTDTQYF.